The 22 T cell receptor beta chains presented below share a single source sample, sequenced in a study of CD8 T cells in Susac syndrome. A quantity of 0.5 to 1 ug RNA underwent reverse transcription using random hexamers. TCRdb re-called the immunoSEQ multiplex PCR reads with MiXCR, one entry per CDR3 protein. The sample lists 200,000 to 300,000 distinct CDR3 sequences; almost 97% were seen once. Sequenced material: CD4+ T cells from PBMCs. The receptors stem from a human donor with Susac syndrome.

The J gene is TRBJ1-5, the V gene TRBV20-1, with no clear D. The germline V and J ends were trimmed by 1 base and 6 bases, with 7 bases remaining between them. The CDR3 extends over 12 amino acids. Germline CDR1 reads DFQATT; CDR2 reads SNEGSKA (reference sequence). As DNA, the CDR3 is TGCAGTGCTAGAGTGGGAGGTCAGCCCCAGCATTTT. Protein sequence: CSARVGGQPQHF.

The V gene is TRBV14, the J gene TRBJ2-3, with D tentatively TRBD2 (6 bases). V was trimmed by 2 bases and J by 3 bases, leaving 12 bases between them. The CDR3 sequence is 15 residues long. In germline, CDR1 is SGHDN, CDR2 FVKESK. The CDR3 spells CASSQRGSGTDTQYF. The CDR3 nucleotides read TGTGCCAGCAGCCAACGGGGGAGTGGTACAGATACGCAGTATTTT.

The gene calls are TRBV6-5 and TRBJ2-3, with 12 bases aligning to TRBD2. In germline, CDR1 is MNHEY, CDR2 SVGAGI. The V gene end was trimmed by 2 bases and the J gene end by 4 bases; junction bases not matched to a gene: 4. The CDR3 has 16 residues. In nucleotides, the CDR3 is TGTGCCAGCAGTTACCGGACTAGCGGGACGGCAGATACGCAGTATTTT. Amino acids: CASSYRTSGTADTQYF.

This clonotype was seen once. The chain uses TRBV29-1 and TRBJ2-5; D gene unclear. This CDR3 spans 13 amino acids. CDR1 and CDR2 (germline): SQVTM, ANQGSEA. V was shortened by 8 bases and J by 2 bases, with 15 bases between the two germline ends. CDR3 protein: CSLRTDLQETQYF. The CDR3 bases are TGCAGCCTGCGGACCGACTTACAAGAGACCCAGTACTTC. Together with reference TRBV29-1 and TRBJ2-5, the CDR3 gives the full variable domain: SAVISQKPSRDICQRGTSLTIQCQVDSQVTMMFWYRQQPGQSLTLIATANQGSEATYESGFVIDKFPISRPNLTFSTLTVSNMSPEDSSIYLCSLRTDLQETQYFGPGTRLLVL.

The chain has TRBV20-1 and TRBJ1-2, with D perhaps matching TRBD1 (6 bases). The CDR3 has 11 residues. V shed 4 bases and J shed 5 bases, with 8 bases lying between them. Germline CDR1 is DFQATT and CDR2 is SNEGSKA (reference sequence). CDR3 residues: CSAIQGYGYTF. The CDR3 DNA follows: TGCAGTGCTATACAGGGATATGGCTACACCTTC.

The chain recombines TRBV30 with TRBJ2-7; D call uncertain. CDR1 GTSNPN and CDR2 SVGIG come from the germline V gene (reference sequence). This CDR3 region has 14 residues. Trimming took 1 base from V and 1 from J, leaving 11 bases between them. CDR3 in amino acids: CAWSEARESYEQYF. As DNA, the CDR3 is TGTGCCTGGAGTGAGGCCCGTGAATCCTACGAGCAGTACTTC.

The V gene is TRBV7-9, the J gene TRBJ2-5, with D possibly being TRBD1 (6 bases). Per the germline V gene, CDR1 is SEHNR and CDR2 is FQNEAQ (reference sequence). The CDR3 sequence is 15 residues long. Trimming cost V 5 bases and J 0 bases, with 13 bases left between them. The CDR3 loop is CASSLKRDNQETQYF. In DNA form, the CDR3 reads TGTGCCAGCAGCCTAAAGAGGGACAACCAAGAGACCCAGTACTTC.

The chain combines TRBV28 with TRBJ1-1; TRBD1 might be the D (6 bases). The ends were cut back, 5 bases at V and 2 bases at J, with 15 bases in the middle. The CDR3 contains 15 residues. Per germline, CDR1 MDHEN and CDR2 SYDVKM. The chain's CDR3 is CASSRTGGGNTEAFF. The CDR3 DNA reads TGTGCCAGCAGTCGGACGGGGGGGGGCAACACTGAAGCTTTCTTT.

This clonotype is a singleton in its sample. This sequence joins TRBV29-1 and TRBJ2-5; possible D gene TRBD2, 6 bases. Germline V gene sequence: CDR1 SQVTM, CDR2 ANQGSEA. With 0 bases removed from V and 7 bases from J, the gap between germline ends came to 15 bases. The CDR3 covers 14 residues. This CDR3 is CSVEDLVGSGTQYF. The CDR3, as DNA: TGCAGCGTTGAAGATCTCGTCGGTAGCGGGACCCAGTACTTC.

The chain is built from TRBV19 and TRBJ2-6, with D unresolved. Trimming removed 7 bases from V and 0 bases from J, with 10 bases in between. From germline, CDR1 is LNHDA and CDR2 SQIVND (reference sequence). The CDR3 loop spans 15 amino acids. The CDR3 region has the DNA TGTGCCAGTACCCGGACGAGCTCTGGGGCCAACGTCCTGACTTTC. Its protein is CASTRTSSGANVLTF.

This clonotype is a singleton in its sample. The V gene is TRBV3-1, the J gene TRBJ2-7; 11 bases line up with TRBD2. Unmatched junction bases numbered 11, after V lost 4 bases and J lost 6 bases. Germline CDR1 reads LGHDT; CDR2 reads YNNKEL (reference sequence). CDR3 size: 16 residues. CDR3 sequence (DNA): TGTGCCAGCAGCCTGAGCCTCCTAGCGGGGGGCGGCGAGCAGTACTTC. Translating gives CASSLSLLAGGGEQYF.

The chain employs TRBV18 and TRBJ2-3; D is uncertain. Germline loops: CDR1 KGHSH, CDR2 LQKENI. The CDR3 runs 14 residues. With 1 base removed from V and 6 bases from J, the gap between germline ends came to 11 bases. CDR3 region: CASSPQPDGDTQYF. CDR3 nucleotide sequence: TGTGCCAGCTCACCACAACCCGATGGGGATACGCAGTATTTT.

This clonotype appeared a single time. The genes are TRBV12-3 or TRBV12-4 and TRBJ2-5; 11 bases map to TRBD2. The CDR3 consists of 18 residues. V lost 6 bases and J lost 9; bases outside the gene matches: 21. CDR3 coding DNA: TGTGCCAGCAGCCAAGCAAATGAACAATGGACTAGCGGGTCGGCCCAGTACTTC. This sequence encodes CASSQANEQWTSGSAQYF.

The rearrangement links TRBV9 to TRBJ2-7; D is perhaps TRBD2 (6 bases). CDR1 is SGDLS, CDR2 YYNGEE, per germline. V dropped 0 bases and J dropped 1 base, with 11 bases sitting between them. The CDR3 has 15 amino acids. The CDR3 bases are TGTGCCAGCAGCGTAGAGCTAGCGTCATCCTACGAGCAGTACTTC. This translates into CASSVELASSYEQYF.

V and J are TRBV7-9 and TRBJ2-7, with D tentatively TRBD2 (5 bases). Germline V gene data show CDR1 as SEHNR and CDR2 as FQNEAQ (reference sequence). V was shortened by 5 bases and J by 5 bases, with 13 bases between the two germline ends. This CDR3 is built from 13 residues. The CDR3 DNA is TGTGCCAGCAGCCTATTTACCGGGGACGAGCAGTACTTC. As protein: CASSLFTGDEQYF.

V and J are TRBV14 and TRBJ2-7; 7 bases are shared with TRBD1. This CDR3 has 16 residues. After removal of 4 bases from V and 0 bases from J, the junction contained 9 bases not matched to a gene. Germline CDR1 reads SGHDN; CDR2 reads FVKESK. CDR3 protein: CASSPLRDRFSYEQYF. The CDR3 DNA reads as TGTGCCAGCAGCCCACTCCGGGACAGATTCTCCTACGAGCAGTACTTC. Filled out from reference TRBV14 and TRBJ2-7, the complete variable domain reads EAGVTQFPSHSVIEKGQTVTLRCDPISGHDNLYWYRRVMGKEIKFLLHFVKESKQDESGMPNNRFLAERTGGTYSTLKVQPAELEDSGVYFCASSPLRDRFSYEQYFGPGTRLTVT.

This clonotype appeared a few times. This chain joins TRBV19 and TRBJ2-5; D gene uncertain. This CDR3 region has 12 residues. Trimming pared 3 bases from V and 2 bases from J, leaving 4 bases between. Germline CDR1 is LNHDA and CDR2 is SQIVND (reference sequence). CDR3 bases: TGTGCCAGTAGTATTCCGCAAGAGACCCAGTACTTC. Protein sequence: CASSIPQETQYF.

The J gene is TRBJ1-2, the V gene TRBV12-3 or TRBV12-4; perhaps TRBD1 as D (5 bases). CDR3 length equals 12 residues. V was pared by 3 bases and J by 7 bases, with 9 bases between. The CDR3 loop reads CASSFAGGGYTF. CDR3 DNA: TGTGCCAGCAGTTTCGCCGGGGGTGGCTACACCTTC.

The chain links TRBV7-2 to TRBJ1-2, with a possible D match to TRBD1 (6 bases). CDR3 length: 12 residues. Trimming cost V 1 base and J 13 bases, with 13 bases left between them. Germline CDR1 reads SGHTA; CDR2 reads FQGNSA. Here the CDR3 DNA reads TGTGCCAGCAGCTTAGATGGACAGATTCGCACCTTC. Protein: CASSLDGQIRTF.

The chain recombines TRBV20-1 with TRBJ1-3; no reliable D call. Trimming removed 7 bases from V and 4 bases from J, with 17 bases in between. CDR1 and CDR2 from the germline V gene are DFQATT and SNEGSKA (reference sequence). CDR3 length equals 14 residues. The CDR3 reads CSGGPNAWGNTIYF. The CDR3 DNA sequence: TGCAGTGGAGGGCCGAACGCATGGGGAAACACCATATATTTT.

CDR3 nucleotides: TGCAGCGCCCGGGGGGCACAGGGATTTTTTGACTATGGCTACACCTTC. This encodes CSARGAQGFFDYGYTF. The chain links TRBV29-1 to TRBJ1-2; perhaps TRBD1 as D (6 bases). The CDR3 length is 16 residues. V was shortened by 7 bases and J by 3 bases, with 24 bases between the two germline ends. Germline CDR1 reads SQVTM; CDR2 reads ANQGSEA.

This clonotype occurred once. The genes are TRBV2 and TRBJ2-5; D is unresolved. Germline V gene data show CDR1 as SNHLY and CDR2 as FYNNEI. This CDR3 spans 13 amino acids. V was pared by 2 bases and J by 7 bases, with 11 bases between. The CDR3 loop reads CASSESRAGTQYF. CDR3 DNA: TGTGCCAGCAGTGAAAGCCGGGCAGGGACCCAGTACTTC.